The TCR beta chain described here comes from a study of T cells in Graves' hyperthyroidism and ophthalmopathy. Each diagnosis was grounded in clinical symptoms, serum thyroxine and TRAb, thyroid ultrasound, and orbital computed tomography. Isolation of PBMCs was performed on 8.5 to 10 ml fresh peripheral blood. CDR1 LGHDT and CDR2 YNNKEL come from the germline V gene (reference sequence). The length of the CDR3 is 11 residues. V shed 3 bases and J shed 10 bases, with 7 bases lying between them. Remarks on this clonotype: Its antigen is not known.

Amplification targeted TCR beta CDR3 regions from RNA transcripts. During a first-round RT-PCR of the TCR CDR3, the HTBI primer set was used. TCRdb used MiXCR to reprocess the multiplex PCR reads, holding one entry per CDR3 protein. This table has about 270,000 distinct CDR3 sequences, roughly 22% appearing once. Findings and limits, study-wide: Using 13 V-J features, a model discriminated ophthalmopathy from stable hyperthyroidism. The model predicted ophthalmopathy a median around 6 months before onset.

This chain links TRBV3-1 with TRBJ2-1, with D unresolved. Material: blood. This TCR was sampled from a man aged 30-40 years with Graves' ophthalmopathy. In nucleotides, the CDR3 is TGTGCCAGCAGCCATAGCAGCGAGCAGTTCTTC. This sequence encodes CASSHSSEQFF.